What follows is one TCR beta chain and its context. Its matching antigen is unknown. Researchers grouped second doses given at about 4 or about 12 weeks into one pool. This CDR3 is 13 amino acids long. Trimming cost V 7 bases and J 7 bases; bases outside gene matches: 6. Looked up from germline, CDR1 is LNHDA and CDR2 is SQIVND (reference sequence). Assay: immunoSEQ multiplex PCR; the TCRdb copy retains only in-frame clones and omits some. The sample contains 90,000 to 120,000 clones, 80% to 95% of which appear only once. This record comes from a study of T cell responses to AZD1222 COVID-19 vaccine. General study results and limits: The donor cohort was predominantly white British with a female majority, and clonal diversity may have been underestimated. Spike as a whole was targeted by vaccine-associated CD4 TCRs, dominant at 160-218 and 743-854. Rises in breadth and depth of Spike-specific TCRs came after two AZD1222 doses.

The clonotype was recovered from an adult who received the AZD1222 COVID-19 vaccine. Sequenced here: peripheral blood, sampled 28 days after the second AZD1222 dose. This chain uses TRBV19 with TRBJ1-1, with TRBD1 matching over 10 bases. The CDR3 spells CASIKTGGSEAFF. DNA for the CDR3: TGTGCCAGTATCAAGACAGGGGGCAGTGAAGCTTTCTTT.